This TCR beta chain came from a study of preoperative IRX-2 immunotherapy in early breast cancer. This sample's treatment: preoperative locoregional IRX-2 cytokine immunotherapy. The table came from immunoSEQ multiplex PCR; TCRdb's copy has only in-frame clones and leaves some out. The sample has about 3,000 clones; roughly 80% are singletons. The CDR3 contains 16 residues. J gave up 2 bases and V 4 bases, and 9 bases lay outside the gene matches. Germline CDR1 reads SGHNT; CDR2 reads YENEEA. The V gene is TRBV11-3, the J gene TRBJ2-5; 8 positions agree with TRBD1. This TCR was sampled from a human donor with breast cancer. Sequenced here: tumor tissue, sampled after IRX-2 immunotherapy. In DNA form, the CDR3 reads TGTGCCAGCAGCTCTAGGACAGGGTGGGGTCAAGAGACCCAGTACTTC. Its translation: CASSSRTGWGQETQYF.